These T cell receptor beta chains were read from a single sample in a study of early T cells in non-severe SARS-CoV-2 infection. TCRdb itself ran the 5' RACE reads through MiXCR, one entry per CDR3 protein. The sample lists approximately 66,000 distinct CDR3 sequences; approximately 13% were seen once. The material sequenced was whole blood. These receptors came from an adult who was a healthcare worker with PCR-confirmed SARS-CoV-2 infection or an uninfected control (not recorded which). Each CDR3 is given with its conserved first and last residue.

j_gene: TRBJ2-3
v_gene: TRBV7-9
CDR3aa: CASSPTGTAHTDTQYF

j_gene: TRBJ1-1
v_gene: TRBV3-1
CDR3aa: CASSNTGAGTEAFF

j_gene: TRBJ1-6
v_gene: TRBV30
CDR3aa: CAWSTGISDSPLHF

j_gene: TRBJ2-1
v_gene: TRBV20-1
CDR3aa: CSARDLAGYNEQFF

j_gene: TRBJ1-2
v_gene: TRBV20-1
CDR3aa: CSARVWETDYGYTF

j_gene: TRBJ1-1
v_gene: TRBV7-2
CDR3aa: CATSGRITEAFF

j_gene: TRBJ2-6
v_gene: TRBV5-4
CDR3aa: CASSPPGSGNSGANVLTF

j_gene: TRBJ2-6
v_gene: TRBV29-1
CDR3aa: CSVPMGSGANVLTF

j_gene: TRBJ2-1
v_gene: TRBV9
CDR3aa: CASSKTGAYNEQFF

j_gene: TRBJ2-3
v_gene: TRBV11-2
CDR3aa: CASSLGGSRTDTQYF

j_gene: TRBJ2-7
v_gene: TRBV3-1
CDR3aa: CASSQDTRRGREQYF

j_gene: TRBJ2-4
v_gene: TRBV12-3/TRBV12-4
CDR3aa: CASSQTSGGSSGDIQYF

j_gene: TRBJ2-2
v_gene: TRBV10-3
CDR3aa: CAISEATNRVRTGELFF

j_gene: TRBJ1-2
v_gene: TRBV5-1
CDR3aa: CASSSPPNYGYTF

j_gene: TRBJ2-1
v_gene: TRBV2
CDR3aa: CASSELRGRNEQFF

j_gene: TRBJ2-5
v_gene: TRBV5-5
CDR3aa: CASSLPGSLSETQYF

j_gene: TRBJ1-4
v_gene: TRBV3-1
CDR3aa: CASTRGINEKLFF

j_gene: TRBJ1-3
v_gene: TRBV5-1
CDR3aa: CASSLAGLDAHTIYF

j_gene: TRBJ2-1
v_gene: TRBV6-2/TRBV6-3
CDR3aa: CASTKRGSSYNEQFF

j_gene: TRBJ2-5
v_gene: TRBV6-6
CDR3aa: CASGVFETQYF

j_gene: TRBJ1-4
v_gene: TRBV6-5
CDR3aa: CASSYYGTPGEKLFF

j_gene: TRBJ2-3
v_gene: TRBV6-5
CDR3aa: CASSRDPAADTQYF

j_gene: TRBJ2-7
v_gene: TRBV4-3
CDR3aa: CASSQGRLAGGLSYEQYF

j_gene: TRBJ1-6
v_gene: TRBV2
CDR3aa: CASSYRRSPLHF

j_gene: TRBJ2-1
v_gene: TRBV20-1
CDR3aa: CSAREGGLNEQFF

j_gene: TRBJ1-1
v_gene: TRBV9
CDR3aa: CASSTRTGVNTEAFF

j_gene: TRBJ2-7
v_gene: TRBV28
CDR3aa: CASSLGQGGYEQYF

j_gene: TRBJ1-5
v_gene: TRBV19
CDR3aa: CATLGGQDRGSNQPQHF

j_gene: TRBJ2-1
v_gene: TRBV11-2
CDR3aa: CASRRQGWDEQFF

j_gene: TRBJ2-3
v_gene: TRBV2
CDR3aa: CASSTSPGIDTQYF

j_gene: TRBJ1-2
v_gene: TRBV29-1
CDR3aa: CSVELAYGYTF

j_gene: TRBJ2-7
v_gene: TRBV12-3/TRBV12-4
CDR3aa: CASSRQGRSYEQYF

j_gene: TRBJ1-6
v_gene: TRBV12-3/TRBV12-4
CDR3aa: CASSSPGTGALSPLHF

j_gene: TRBJ2-7
v_gene: TRBV7-3
CDR3aa: CASSLAGDSYEQYF

j_gene: TRBJ1-2
v_gene: TRBV7-9
CDR3aa: CASSRDRGHDGYTF

j_gene: TRBJ2-2
v_gene: TRBV5-1
CDR3aa: CASSTGSGTGELFF

j_gene: TRBJ2-7
v_gene: TRBV29-1
CDR3aa: CSVISASEQYF

j_gene: TRBJ2-7
v_gene: TRBV5-1
CDR3aa: CASSLPGQRYEQYF

j_gene: TRBJ1-3
v_gene: TRBV30
CDR3aa: CAWSHLRKTSSGNTIYF

j_gene: TRBJ2-3
v_gene: TRBV4-3
CDR3aa: CASSSLRGATDTQYF

j_gene: TRBJ2-5
v_gene: TRBV5-1
CDR3aa: CASSPAQETQYF

j_gene: TRBJ1-5
v_gene: TRBV6-5
CDR3aa: CASRDARNQPQHF

j_gene: TRBJ2-3
v_gene: TRBV12-5
CDR3aa: CASGLVLTTDTQYF

j_gene: TRBJ1-4
v_gene: TRBV2
CDR3aa: CASHVGLREKLFF

j_gene: TRBJ2-1
v_gene: TRBV9
CDR3aa: CASSVGGSQTYNEQFF

j_gene: TRBJ2-2
v_gene: TRBV2
CDR3aa: CAGSRQGVPTGELFF

j_gene: TRBJ2-7
v_gene: TRBV6-1
CDR3aa: CASRGEAGGTYEQYF

j_gene: TRBJ2-7
v_gene: TRBV9
CDR3aa: CASSVGSGTYEQYF

j_gene: TRBJ2-2
v_gene: TRBV5-1
CDR3aa: CASSFTSGTTGELFF

j_gene: TRBJ1-1
v_gene: TRBV3-1
CDR3aa: CASSQFVTEVFF

j_gene: TRBJ1-1
v_gene: TRBV10-3
CDR3aa: CAIKHSMNTEAFF

j_gene: TRBJ2-5
v_gene: TRBV2
CDR3aa: CASSVWARQETQYF

j_gene: TRBJ2-7
v_gene: TRBV9
CDR3aa: CASSVGPQGSHEQYF

j_gene: TRBJ2-7
v_gene: TRBV20-1
CDR3aa: CSARVLAGRSEQYF